Shown below are 9 T cell receptor beta chains from a single sample sequenced in a study of regulatory T cells in long-lasting Graves disease. Through Arm-PCR of CDR3 regions and iRepertoire HTBI primers, TCR beta libraries were built. One entry per CDR3 protein results from TCRdb running MiXCR on the multiplex PCR reads. The sample yields about 540,000 distinct CDR3 sequences, approximately 12% seen once. Indicated time point: newly diagnosed GD, antithyroid drugs for less than 3 months. RNA isolated from PBMCs was used to make the TCR library. These same records also appear under a second study, on T cells in Graves' hyperthyroidism and ophthalmopathy.

Sequencing was performed on peripheral blood mononuclear cells (PBMCs), taken at new diagnosis, from a patient treated with antithyroid drugs. The receptors were gathered from a man aged 25 to 40 with Graves disease.

This clonotype was seen repeatedly, ten times or more. The chain employs TRBV9 and TRBJ1-4, with D uncertain. V lost 4 bases and J lost 6, with 7 bases in between. This CDR3 spans 12 amino acids. CDR1 and CDR2 (germline): SGDLS, YYNGEE. The CDR3 coding sequence is TGTGCCAGCAGCTACGGGGATGAAAAACTGTTTTTT. Translation gives CASSYGDEKLFF. Full variable domain (outside the CDR3, taken from reference TRBV9 and TRBJ1-4): DSGVTQTPKHLITATGQRVTLRCSPRSGDLSVYWYQQSLDQGLQFLIQYYNGEERAKGNILERFSAQQFPDLHSELNLSSLELGDSALYFCASSYGDEKLFFGSGTQLSVL.

A note on this clonotype: Because the CDR3 is missing its conserved closing phenylalanine or tryptophan, this is likely a read error. The V gene is TRBV20-1, the J gene TRBJ2-3; 7 bases are a match to TRBD1. The germline V gene has CDR1 DFQATT and CDR2 SNEGSKA (reference sequence). This CDR3 comprises 20 residues. Germline trimming cut 1 base from V and 2 bases from J; bases unmatched to any gene: 21. CDR3 sequence reads: CSARVPGARTGSPITDTQYS. The CDR3 DNA reads TGCAGTGCTAGAGTCCCCGGGGCCCGGACAGGTTCCCCTATCACAGATACGCAGTATTCT.

This clonotype was detected ten times or more. The chain carries TRBV7-6 and TRBJ1-5, with D perhaps matching TRBD1 (5 bases). CDR1 SGHVS and CDR2 FNYEAQ come from the germline V gene. Trimming left V 6 bases short and J 0 bases short, with 12 bases between. CDR3 length: 15 residues. In DNA form, the CDR3 reads TGTGCCAGCAGGCCAGGGCCTTATAGCAATCAGCCCCAGCATTTT. Its protein is CASRPGPYSNQPQHF.

The chain recombines TRBV20-1 with TRBJ2-2; TRBD2 matches 10 bases. The CDR3 extends over 14 amino acids. Germline CDR1 DFQATT, CDR2 SNEGSKA (reference sequence). V was pared by 8 bases and J by 7 bases, with 10 bases of the junction left unmatched. The DNA of the CDR3 is TGCAGTCCCTCTAGCGGGAGTAGCAACGGGGAGCTGTTTTTT. This translates into CSPSSGSSNGELFF.

The table lists this clonotype with many counts. The V call is TRBV3-1, the J call TRBJ1-1; maybe TRBD1 (6 bases). Germline assignment: CDR1 LGHDT and CDR2 YNNKEL (reference sequence). Between the trimmed V and J ends, which lost 7 bases and 6 bases, there was a span of 18 bases. The CDR3 runs to 14 residues. This CDR3 is CASTRGQPVSEAFF. In DNA form, the CDR3 reads TGTGCCAGCACCCGCGGACAGCCAGTCTCTGAAGCTTTCTTT. Full variable domain (missing parts from reference TRBV3-1 and TRBJ1-1): DTAVSQTPKYLVTQMGNDKSIKCEQNLGHDTMYWYKQDSKKFLKIMFSYNNKELIINETVPNRFSPKSPDKAHLNLHINSLELGDSAVYFCASTRGQPVSEAFFGQGTRLTVV.

This clonotype showed up just a few times. The gene calls are TRBV9 and TRBJ1-6; D remains unclear. The CDR3 loop spans 12 amino acids. Deletions cut 0 bases from V and 8 bases from J, with 3 bases between. The germline gives CDR1 SGDLS, CDR2 YYNGEE. The CDR3, as DNA: TGTGCCAGCAGCGTAGGGGATTCACCCCTCCACTTT. Protein sequence: CASSVGDSPLHF. The full variable domain, completed using reference TRBV9 and TRBJ1-6, is DSGVTQTPKHLITATGQRVTLRCSPRSGDLSVYWYQQSLDQGLQFLIQYYNGEERAKGNILERFSAQQFPDLHSELNLSSLELGDSALYFCASSVGDSPLHFGNGTRLTVT.

The sample holds many counts of this clonotype. The V and J genes are TRBV9 and TRBJ2-7; D is perhaps TRBD2 (5 bases). This CDR3 region has 12 residues. CDR1 and CDR2 from the germline V gene are SGDLS and YYNGEE. V dropped 4 bases and J dropped 6 bases, with 11 bases sitting between them. The CDR3 DNA reads as TGTGCCAGCAGCTTAATTGGAGGCGAGCAGTACTTC. This gives the protein CASSLIGGEQYF.

The gene calls are TRBV6-5 and TRBJ2-7, with 7 bases lining up with TRBD1. CDR1 MNHEY and CDR2 SVGAGI come from the germline V gene. The CDR3 loop spans 15 amino acids. V was pared by 0 bases and J by 4 bases, with 6 bases of the junction left unmatched. The CDR3 DNA follows: TGTGCCAGCAGTTACTCCGCGACAGGGAGTTACGAGCAGTACTTC. It encodes CASSYSATGSYEQYF.

In the case of this clonotype: Just one base apart from a much larger clone, this may be a read error. This chain connects TRBV20-1 to TRBJ2-7, with 11 bases fitting TRBD2. Unmatched junction bases numbered 13, after V lost 1 base and J lost 2 bases. The CDR3 consists of 18 residues. The germline gives CDR1 DFQATT, CDR2 SNEGSKA (reference sequence). The CDR3 reads CSARVSPGLAGGAYEQYF. For the CDR3, the DNA is TGCAGTGCTAGAGTTTCGCCCGGACTAGCGGGCGGTGCCTACGAGCAGTACTTC.